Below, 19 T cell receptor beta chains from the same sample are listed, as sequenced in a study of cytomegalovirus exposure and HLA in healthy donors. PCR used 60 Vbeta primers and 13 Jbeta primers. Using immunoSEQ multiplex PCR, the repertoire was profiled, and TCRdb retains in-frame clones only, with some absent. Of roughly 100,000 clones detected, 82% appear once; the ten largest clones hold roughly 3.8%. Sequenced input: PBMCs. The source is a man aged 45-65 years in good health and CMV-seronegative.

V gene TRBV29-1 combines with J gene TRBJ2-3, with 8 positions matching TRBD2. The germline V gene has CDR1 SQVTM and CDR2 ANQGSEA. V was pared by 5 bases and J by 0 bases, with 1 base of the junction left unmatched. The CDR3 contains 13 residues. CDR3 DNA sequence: TGCAGCGTTCCTAGCGGGAGCACAGATACGCAGTATTTT. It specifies CSVPSGSTDTQYF.

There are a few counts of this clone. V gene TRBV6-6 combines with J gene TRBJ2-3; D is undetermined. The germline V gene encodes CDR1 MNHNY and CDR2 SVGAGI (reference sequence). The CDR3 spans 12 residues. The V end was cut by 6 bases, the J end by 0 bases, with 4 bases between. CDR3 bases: TGTGCCAGCAGCCGTAGCACAGATACGCAGTATTTT. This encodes CASSRSTDTQYF.

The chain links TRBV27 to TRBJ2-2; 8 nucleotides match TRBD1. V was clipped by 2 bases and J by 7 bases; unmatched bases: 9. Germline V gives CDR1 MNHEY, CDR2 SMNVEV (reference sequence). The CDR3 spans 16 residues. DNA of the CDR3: TGTGCCAGCAGTTTACCCCGGACAGGGTCTATCGGGGAGCTGTTTTTT. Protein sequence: CASSLPRTGSIGELFF.

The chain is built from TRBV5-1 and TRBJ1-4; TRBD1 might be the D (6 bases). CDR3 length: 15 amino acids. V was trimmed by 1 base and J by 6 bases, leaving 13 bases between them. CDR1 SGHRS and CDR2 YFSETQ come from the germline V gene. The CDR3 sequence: CASSLSAGVDEKLFF. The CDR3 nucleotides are TGCGCCAGCAGCTTGAGCGCAGGGGTGGATGAAAAACTGTTTTTT.

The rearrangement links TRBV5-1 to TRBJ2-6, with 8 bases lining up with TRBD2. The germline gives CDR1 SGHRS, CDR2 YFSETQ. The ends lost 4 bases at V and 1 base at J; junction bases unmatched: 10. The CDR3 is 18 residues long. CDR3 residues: CASSPGGAVGSGANVLTF. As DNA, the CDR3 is TGCGCCAGCAGCCCCGGGGGGGCCGTAGGGTCTGGGGCCAACGTCCTGACTTTC.

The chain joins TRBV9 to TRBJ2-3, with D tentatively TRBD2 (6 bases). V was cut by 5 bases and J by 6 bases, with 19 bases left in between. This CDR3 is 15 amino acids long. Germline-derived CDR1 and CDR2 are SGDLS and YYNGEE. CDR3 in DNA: TGTGCCAGCAGTTTAGAGGGGAGGATTGAGGATACGCAGTATTTT. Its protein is CASSLEGRIEDTQYF.

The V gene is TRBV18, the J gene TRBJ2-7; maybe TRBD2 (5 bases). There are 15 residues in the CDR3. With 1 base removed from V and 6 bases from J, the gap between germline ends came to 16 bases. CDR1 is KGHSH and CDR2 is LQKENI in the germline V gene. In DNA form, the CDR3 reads TGTGCCAGCTCACCACGGCCGGGATCCCGGGTCGAGCAGTACTTC. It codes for CASSPRPGSRVEQYF.

DNA of the CDR3: TGTGCCAGCTCACTCGGGCAGGGGTACGAGCAGTACTTC. Its protein is CASSLGQGYEQYF. J is TRBJ2-7 and V is TRBV18, with D possibly matching TRBD1 (6 bases). V was trimmed by 4 bases and J by 4 bases, leaving 11 bases between them. In germline, CDR1 is KGHSH, CDR2 LQKENI. The CDR3 sequence is 13 residues long.

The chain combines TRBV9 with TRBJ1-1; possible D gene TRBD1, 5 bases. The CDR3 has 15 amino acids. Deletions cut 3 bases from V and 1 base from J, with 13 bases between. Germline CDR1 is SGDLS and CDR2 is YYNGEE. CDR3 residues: CASSANRYPNTEAFF. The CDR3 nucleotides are TGTGCCAGCAGCGCCAACAGGTACCCGAACACTGAAGCTTTCTTT.

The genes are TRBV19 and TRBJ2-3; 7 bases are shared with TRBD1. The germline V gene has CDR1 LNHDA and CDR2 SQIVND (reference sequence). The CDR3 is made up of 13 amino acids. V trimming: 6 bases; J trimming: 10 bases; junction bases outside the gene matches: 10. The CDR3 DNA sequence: TGTGCCAGTAGCACGACAGGGTGGGGTCCGCAGTATTTT. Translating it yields CASSTTGWGPQYF.

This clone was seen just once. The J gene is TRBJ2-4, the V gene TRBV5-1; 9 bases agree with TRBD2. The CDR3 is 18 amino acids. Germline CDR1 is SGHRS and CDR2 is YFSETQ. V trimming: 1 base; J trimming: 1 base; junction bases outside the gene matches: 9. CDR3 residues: CASSLRLAATRAKNIQYF. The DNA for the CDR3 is TGCGCCAGCAGCTTGCGACTAGCGGCTACCCGGGCCAAAAACATTCAGTACTTC.

CDR3 residues: CASSPTGYPYNEQFF. CDR3 DNA sequence: TGTGCCAGCAGTCCTACAGGGTATCCCTACAATGAGCAGTTCTTC. The chain recombines TRBV6-5 with TRBJ2-1; D perhaps matches TRBD1 (6 bases). Germline loops: CDR1 MNHEY, CDR2 SVGAGI. The ends were cut back, 5 bases at V and 2 bases at J, with 13 bases in the middle. The length of the CDR3 is 15 residues.

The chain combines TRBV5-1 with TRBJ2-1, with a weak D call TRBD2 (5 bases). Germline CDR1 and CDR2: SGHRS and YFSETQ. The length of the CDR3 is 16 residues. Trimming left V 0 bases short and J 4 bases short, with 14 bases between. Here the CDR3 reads CASSLGGGSAYNEQFF. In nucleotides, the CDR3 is TGCGCCAGCAGCTTGGGAGGTGGGAGTGCGTACAATGAGCAGTTCTTC.

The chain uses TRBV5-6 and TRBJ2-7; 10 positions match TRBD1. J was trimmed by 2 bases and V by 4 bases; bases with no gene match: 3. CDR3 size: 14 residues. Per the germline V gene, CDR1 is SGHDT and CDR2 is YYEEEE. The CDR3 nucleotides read TGTGCCAGCAGCCCCGGGACAGGGGCCTACGAGCAGTACTTC. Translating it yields CASSPGTGAYEQYF.

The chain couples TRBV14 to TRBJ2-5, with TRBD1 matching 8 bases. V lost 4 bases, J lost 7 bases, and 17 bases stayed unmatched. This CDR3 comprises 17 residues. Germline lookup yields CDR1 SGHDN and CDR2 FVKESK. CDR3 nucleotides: TGTGCCAGCAGCCCTATGCCCCGGGACAGGCATCGAGGGACCCAGTACTTC. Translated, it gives CASSPMPRDRHRGTQYF. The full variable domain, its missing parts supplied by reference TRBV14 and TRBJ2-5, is EAGVTQFPSHSVIEKGQTVTLRCDPISGHDNLYWYRRVMGKEIKFLLHFVKESKQDESGMPNNRFLAERTGGTYSTLKVQPAELEDSGVYFCASSPMPRDRHRGTQYFGPGTRLLVL.

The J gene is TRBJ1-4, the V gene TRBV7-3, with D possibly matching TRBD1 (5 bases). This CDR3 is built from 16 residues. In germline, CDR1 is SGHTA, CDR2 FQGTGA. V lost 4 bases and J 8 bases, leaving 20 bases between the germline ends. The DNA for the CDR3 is TGTGCCAGCAGCTGCCGTCGGACAAAAGGTAAGGAAAAACTGTTTTTT. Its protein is CASSCRRTKGKEKLFF.

In DNA form, the CDR3 reads TGTGCCAGCAGCGGCCAGGGACTTATCTCTGGGGCCAACGTCCTGACTTTC. This gives the protein CASSGQGLISGANVLTF. The chain has TRBV9 and TRBJ2-6; TRBD2 might be the D (6 bases). The CDR3 runs 17 residues. Trimming removed 3 bases from V and 0 bases from J, with 13 bases in between. Germline V lookup: CDR1 SGDLS, CDR2 YYNGEE. Complete variable domain (other parts from reference TRBV9 and TRBJ2-6): DSGVTQTPKHLITATGQRVTLRCSPRSGDLSVYWYQQSLDQGLQFLIQYYNGEERAKGNILERFSAQQFPDLHSELNLSSLELGDSALYFCASSGQGLISGANVLTFGAGSRLTVL.

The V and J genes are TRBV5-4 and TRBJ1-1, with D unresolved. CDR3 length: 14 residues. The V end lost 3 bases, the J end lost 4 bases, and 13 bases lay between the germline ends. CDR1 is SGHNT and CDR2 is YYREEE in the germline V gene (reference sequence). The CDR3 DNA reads TGTGCCAGCAGCTCTCCCGTCGACTTCACTGAAGCTTTCTTT. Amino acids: CASSSPVDFTEAFF.

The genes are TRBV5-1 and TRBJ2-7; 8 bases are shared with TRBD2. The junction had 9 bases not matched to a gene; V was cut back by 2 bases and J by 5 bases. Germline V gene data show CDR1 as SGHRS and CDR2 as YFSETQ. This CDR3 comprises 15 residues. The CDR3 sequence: CASSFGERGNNEQYF. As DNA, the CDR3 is TGCGCCAGCAGCTTTGGGGAGCGGGGGAATAACGAGCAGTACTTC.